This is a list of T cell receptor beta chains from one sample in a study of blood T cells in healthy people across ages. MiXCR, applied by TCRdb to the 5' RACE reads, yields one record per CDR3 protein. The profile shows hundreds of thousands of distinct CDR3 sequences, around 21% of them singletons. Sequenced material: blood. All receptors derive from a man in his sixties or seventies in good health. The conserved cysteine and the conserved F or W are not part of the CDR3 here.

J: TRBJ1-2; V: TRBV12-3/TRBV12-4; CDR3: ASSLFNPRGYT
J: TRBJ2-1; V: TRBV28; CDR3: ASRITGNGGRSNEQF
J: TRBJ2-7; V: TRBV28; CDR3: ATEGGYEQY
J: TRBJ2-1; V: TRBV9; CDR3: ASSVMAGVGSYNEQF
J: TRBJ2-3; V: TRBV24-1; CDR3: ATSDSVDSTDTQY
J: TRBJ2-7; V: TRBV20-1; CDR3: SARLAGGGDEQY
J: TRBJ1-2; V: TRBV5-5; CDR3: ASSSSDRNYGYT
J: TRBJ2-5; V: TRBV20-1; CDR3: SAGRQVKETQY
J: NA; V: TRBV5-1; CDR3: ASSVCYPTYEQY
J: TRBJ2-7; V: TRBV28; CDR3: ASSLKGYEQY
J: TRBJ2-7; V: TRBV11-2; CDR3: ASRNTGDLGYEQY
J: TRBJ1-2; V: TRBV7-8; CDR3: ASSSGTGEKGSIGYT
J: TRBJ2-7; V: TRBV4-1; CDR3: ASSQEPSGGTYEQY
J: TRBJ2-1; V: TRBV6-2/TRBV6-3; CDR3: ASSYGGVGYNEQF
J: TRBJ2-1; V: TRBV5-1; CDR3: ASEDHNSYNEQF
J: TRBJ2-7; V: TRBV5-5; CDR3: ASSWLEWEQY
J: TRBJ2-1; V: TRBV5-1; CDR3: ASSLGSGRRSNEQF
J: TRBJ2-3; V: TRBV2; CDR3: ASSEEDRVGNTQY
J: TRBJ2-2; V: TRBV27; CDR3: ASSSEGYTGELF
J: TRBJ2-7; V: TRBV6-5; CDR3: ASSFRLAGGKYEQY
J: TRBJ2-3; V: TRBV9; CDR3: TSSVAASTDTQY
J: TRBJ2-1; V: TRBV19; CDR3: ASGLVGNEQF
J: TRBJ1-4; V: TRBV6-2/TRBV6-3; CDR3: ASSQGGGVEKLF
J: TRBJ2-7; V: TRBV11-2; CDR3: ASSLFPGEQY
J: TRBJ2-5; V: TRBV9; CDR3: ASSVDGRSQETQY
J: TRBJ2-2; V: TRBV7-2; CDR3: ASSPGQGRTGELF
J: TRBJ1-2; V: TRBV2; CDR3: ATDREGYGYT
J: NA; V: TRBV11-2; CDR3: ASSLDGLAGGSRPTSEQF
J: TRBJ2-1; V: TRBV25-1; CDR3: ASSEIGKTSYNEQF
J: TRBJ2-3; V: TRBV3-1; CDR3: ASSQDLGGRVGDTQY
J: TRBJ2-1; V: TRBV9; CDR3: ASSVEGGSTYNEQF
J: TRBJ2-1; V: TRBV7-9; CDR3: ASSRHGQGLLAGYNEQF
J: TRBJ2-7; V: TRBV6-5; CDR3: ASSEQGWEQY
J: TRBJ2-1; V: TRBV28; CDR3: ASSLGTGLSEQF
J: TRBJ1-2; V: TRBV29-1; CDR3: SAEGTGFGYT
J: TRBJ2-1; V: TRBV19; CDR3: ASSIPTETGKF
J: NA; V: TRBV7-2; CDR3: ASSRYPGQGAYEQY
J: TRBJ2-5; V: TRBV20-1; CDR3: SASENPRGFQETQY
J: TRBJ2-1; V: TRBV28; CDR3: ASSLTSSEQF
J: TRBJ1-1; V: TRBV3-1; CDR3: ASSRQGQNTEAF
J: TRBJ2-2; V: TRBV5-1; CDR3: ASSPWTSGRVGGELF
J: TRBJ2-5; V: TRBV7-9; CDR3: ASSFQGLARETQY
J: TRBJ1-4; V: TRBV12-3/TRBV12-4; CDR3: ASSFLGEGKLF
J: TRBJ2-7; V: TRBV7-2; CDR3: ASSFRASGRVSYEQY
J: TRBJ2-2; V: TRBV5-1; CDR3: ASSLGAPTGERF
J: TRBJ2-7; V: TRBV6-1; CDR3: ASRGDRARDTSYEQY
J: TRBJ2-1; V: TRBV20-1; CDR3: SAGARSGSINEQF
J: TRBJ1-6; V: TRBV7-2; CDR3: ASSLGQSQSPLH